This paragraph covers one T cell receptor (beta chain) sequence. What it binds is unknown. The CDR3 is made up of 13 amino acids. CDR1 SNHLY and CDR2 FYNNEI come from the germline V gene. J lost 2 bases, V lost 8 bases, and 1 base had no gene match. This specimen belongs to a study of T cells in tumors after PD-1 blockade. Findings and limits, study-wide: Blood contained about 40% of the tumor's TCR clonotypes.

Clones were read by immunoSEQ multiplex PCR, and TCRdb kept only the in-frame ones, dropping some. The sample yields 23,000 or so clones, roughly 82% seen once. The origin of this receptor is a human donor with basal cell carcinoma. The chain carries TRBV2 and TRBJ2-7; 12 bases line up with TRBD2. The sample in question was PBMCs, obtained after anti-PD-1 treatment. The CDR3 reads CASGLAGPYEQYF. In DNA form, the CDR3 reads TGTGCCAGCGGACTAGCGGGACCCTACGAGCAGTACTTC.